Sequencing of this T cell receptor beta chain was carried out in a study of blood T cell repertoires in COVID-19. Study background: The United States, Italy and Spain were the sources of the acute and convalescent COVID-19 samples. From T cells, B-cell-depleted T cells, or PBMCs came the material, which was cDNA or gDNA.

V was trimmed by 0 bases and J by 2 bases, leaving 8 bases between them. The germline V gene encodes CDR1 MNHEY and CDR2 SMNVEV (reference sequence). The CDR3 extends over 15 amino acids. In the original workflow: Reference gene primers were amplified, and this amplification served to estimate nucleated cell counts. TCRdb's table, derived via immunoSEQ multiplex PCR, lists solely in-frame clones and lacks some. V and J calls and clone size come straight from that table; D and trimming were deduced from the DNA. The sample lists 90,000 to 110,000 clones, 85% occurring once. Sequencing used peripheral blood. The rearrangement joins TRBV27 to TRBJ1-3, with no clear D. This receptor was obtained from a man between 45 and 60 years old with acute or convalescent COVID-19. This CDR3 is CASSLSRGAGNTIYF. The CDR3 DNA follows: TGTGCCAGCAGTTTATCTCGGGGAGCTGGAAACACCATATATTTT.